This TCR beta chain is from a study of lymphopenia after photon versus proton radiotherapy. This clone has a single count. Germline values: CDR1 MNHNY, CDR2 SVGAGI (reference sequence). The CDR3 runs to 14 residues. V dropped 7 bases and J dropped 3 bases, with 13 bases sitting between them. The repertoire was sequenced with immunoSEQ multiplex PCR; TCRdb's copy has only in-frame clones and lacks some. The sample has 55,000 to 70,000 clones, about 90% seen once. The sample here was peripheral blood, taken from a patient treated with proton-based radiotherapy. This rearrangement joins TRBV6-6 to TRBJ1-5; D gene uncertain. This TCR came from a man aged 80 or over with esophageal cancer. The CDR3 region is CASKDSGDNQPQHF. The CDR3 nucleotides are TGTGCCAGCAAAGATTCCGGTGACAATCAGCCCCAGCATTTT.